This TCR beta chain was recorded in a study of lymphopenia after photon versus proton radiotherapy. Whole-study results and caveats: Under photons, naive T cells and diversity fell while effector/memory populations rose. Oligoclonal CD8+ Temra expansion after nadir drove photon patients' diversity drop.

The protocol was immunoSEQ multiplex PCR, while the TCRdb copy is restricted to in-frame clones and leaves out a portion. The repertoire has 65,000 to 75,000 clones, over 70% of them found once; the top ten carry approximately 11%. A note on this clone: Its antigen is still unknown.

CDR1 is LNHDA, CDR2 SQIVND, per germline (reference sequence). V trimming: 2 bases; J trimming: 8 bases; junction bases outside the gene matches: 11. CDR3 length: 17 residues. The material sequenced was peripheral blood, taken from a patient treated with proton-based radiotherapy. The V and J genes are TRBV19 and TRBJ2-2; TRBD2 matches at 10 bases. The clonotype was recovered from a man aged 80 or over with esophageal cancer. CDR3 in DNA: TGTGCCAGTAGTATAACGGTTCTAGCGGGAGTTCAAGGGGAGCTGTTTTTT. The encoded protein is CASSITVLAGVQGELFF.